A selection of T cell receptor beta chains follows, all from one sample in a study of blood T cell repertoires in COVID-19. Some clones are missing from TCRdb's copy, which holds only in-frame ones; the method was immunoSEQ multiplex PCR. In the table there are about 63,000 clones, 76% of which are singletons. The sequenced sample was peripheral blood. These receptors came from a woman at least 80 years old with acute or convalescent COVID-19. The CDR3 runs from the conserved cysteine through the conserved F or W. D genes are given only for firm matches. Expanded clones get a size class; other rows say once, few or many, or leave the size out.

abundance | d_gene | j_gene | v_gene | CDR3nt | CDR3aa
once | TRBD1 | TRBJ1-1 | TRBV5-4 | TGTGCCAGCAGCGAGGACAGGGGACACGCTTTCTTT | CASSEDRGHAFF
once | TRBD1 | TRBJ1-1 | TRBV28 | TGTGCCAGCAGCACGACAGGGGGGAACACTGAAGCTTTCTTT | CASSTTGGNTEAFF
. | . | TRBJ1-5 | TRBV7-9 | TGTGCCAGCAGCGCAGGACGGGAGGGCAATCAGCCCCAGCATTTT | CASSAGREGNQPQHF
many | . | TRBJ2-1 | TRBV28 | TGTGCCAGCAGACGGACACCGAAGGACAATGAGCAGTTCTTC | CASRRTPKDNEQFF
. | TRBD2 | TRBJ2-3 | TRBV27 | TGTGCCAGCAGCCCACCCCCGGGACTAGCGGGAGATACGCAGTATTTT | CASSPPPGLAGDTQYF
. | TRBD2 | TRBJ2-5 | TRBV3-1/TRBV3-2 | TGTGCCAGCAGCCATTTGCTAGCGGGAGGGCCCAGGGAGACCCAGTACTTC | CASSHLLAGGPRETQYF
. | . | TRBJ1-5 | TRBV19 | TGTGCCAGTAGCAGTCCCAGGGGCGCTCGGAATCAGCCCCAGCATTTT | CASSSPRGARNQPQHF
. | . | TRBJ1-2 | TRBV12-3/TRBV12-4 | TGTGCCAGCAGTTTGGGCGCAACTTTTGGCTACACCTTC | CASSLGATFGYTF
. | . | TRBJ2-1 | TRBV7-9 | TGTGCCAGCAGCTTAGGTCGGCGGAATGAGCAGTTCTTC | CASSLGRRNEQFF
. | TRBD1 | TRBJ1-5 | TRBV5-1 | TGCGCCAGCAGCTTGGGGGACAGGGTCGATCAGCCCCAGCATTTT | CASSLGDRVDQPQHF
few | . | TRBJ1-4 | TRBV30 | TGTGCCTGGAGTCTAGGTACTCATGAAAAACTGTTTTTT | CAWSLGTHEKLFF
. | . | TRBJ2-1 | TRBV7-9 | TGTGCCAGCATCGTCGGGGGACGAGGACCGGACAATGAGCAGTTCTTC | CASIVGGRGPDNEQFF
few | TRBD1 | TRBJ1-5 | TRBV19 | TGTGCCAGTAGCAAGACAGGGCGGGACCATCAGCCCCAGCATTTT | CASSKTGRDHQPQHF
. | TRBD1 | TRBJ2-1 | TRBV5-4 | TGTGCCAGCAGCTCCCAAGGGGACAGGGGGTATGAGCAGTTCTTC | CASSSQGDRGYEQFF
many | TRBD2 | TRBJ2-1 | TRBV28 | TGTGCCAGCAGCACAATAGCGGGAGGTAGTGGTGAGCAGTTCTTC | CASSTIAGGSGEQFF
. | . | TRBJ1-2 | TRBV6-5 | TGTGCCAGCAGTCCCCCCGAGGATTATGGCTACACCTTC | CASSPPEDYGYTF
. | TRBD1 | TRBJ2-5 | TRBV2 | TGTGCCAGCAGCCTAGGGACAGGGAGAGAGACCCAGTACTTC | CASSLGTGRETQYF
. | . | TRBJ2-1 | TRBV10-1 | TGCGCCACCTCAAGGGACTCTACCTACAATGAGCAGTTCTTC | CATSRDSTYNEQFF
. | . | TRBJ1-3 | TRBV5-1 | TGCGCCAGCAGCTTGTCGTTTGGCACAAACACCATATATTTT | CASSLSFGTNTIYF
many | . | TRBJ2-1 | TRBV12-5 | TGTGCTAGTGGTCGATGGGGGCGGGATGAGCAGTTCTTC | CASGRWGRDEQFF
. | . | TRBJ2-1 | TRBV11-3 | TGTGCCAGCAGTCTTAGCGGTTCCTACAATGAGCAGTTCTTC | CASSLSGSYNEQFF
. | . | TRBJ2-1 | TRBV5-4 | TGTGCCAGCAGCTTGGACTTCGTTGGGGGGAAGTTCTTC | CASSLDFVGGKFF
. | TRBD1 | TRBJ1-1 | TRBV5-4 | TGTGCCAGCAGCTGGACGGGACAGTTGAACACTGAAGCTTTCTTT | CASSWTGQLNTEAFF
few | TRBD2 | TRBJ2-2 | TRBV6-5 | TGTGCCAGCACCCCTCGTCGGCTAGCGGCCGGGGAGCTGTTTTTT | CASTPRRLAAGELFF
few | . | TRBJ1-2 | TRBV18 | TGTGCCAGCTCACCCGACAGCCACTATGGCTACACCTTC | CASSPDSHYGYTF
. | TRBD1 | TRBJ2-7 | TRBV6-1 | TGTGCCAGCAGTGCGTTATTAAGCGTCACAGGGGCCCCTTACGAGCAGTACTTC | CASSALLSVTGAPYEQYF
few | . | TRBJ1-2 | TRBV14 | TGTGCCAGCAGCCAAGGGACAGCAGTCTATGGCTACACCTTC | CASSQGTAVYGYTF
few | . | TRBJ2-1 | TRBV6-5 | TGTGCCAGCAGCGGACTGTACAATGAGCAGTTCTTC | CASSGLYNEQFF
. | TRBD1 | TRBJ1-2 | TRBV4-3 | TGCGCCAGCAGACAAGCATCCACAGGGGAATACTATGGCTACACCTTC | CASRQASTGEYYGYTF
. | TRBD1 | TRBJ1-6 | TRBV9 | TGTGCCAGCAGCGCCGGACAGGGTTATTCACCCCTCCACTTT | CASSAGQGYSPLHF
few | TRBD1 | TRBJ2-5 | TRBV19 | TGTGCCAGTAGAGGACAGGGGAGAGAGACCCAGTACTTC | CASRGQGRETQYF
. | TRBD2 | TRBJ2-7 | TRBV5-1 | TGCGCCAGCAGCGACGCTAGCGGGAGCTACGAGCAGTACTTC | CASSDASGSYEQYF
once | . | TRBJ1-3 | TRBV28 | TGTGCCAGCACCACAACAGGCTCTGGAAACACCATATATTTT | CASTTTGSGNTIYF
. | TRBD2 | TRBJ2-7 | TRBV7-3 | TGTGCCAGCAGTTTTAGCGGGAGGGCCTACGAGCAGTACTTC | CASSFSGRAYEQYF
. | . | TRBJ2-3 | TRBV2 | TGTGCCAGCAGTGATACTAGCTCGACAGATACGCAGTATTTT | CASSDTSSTDTQYF